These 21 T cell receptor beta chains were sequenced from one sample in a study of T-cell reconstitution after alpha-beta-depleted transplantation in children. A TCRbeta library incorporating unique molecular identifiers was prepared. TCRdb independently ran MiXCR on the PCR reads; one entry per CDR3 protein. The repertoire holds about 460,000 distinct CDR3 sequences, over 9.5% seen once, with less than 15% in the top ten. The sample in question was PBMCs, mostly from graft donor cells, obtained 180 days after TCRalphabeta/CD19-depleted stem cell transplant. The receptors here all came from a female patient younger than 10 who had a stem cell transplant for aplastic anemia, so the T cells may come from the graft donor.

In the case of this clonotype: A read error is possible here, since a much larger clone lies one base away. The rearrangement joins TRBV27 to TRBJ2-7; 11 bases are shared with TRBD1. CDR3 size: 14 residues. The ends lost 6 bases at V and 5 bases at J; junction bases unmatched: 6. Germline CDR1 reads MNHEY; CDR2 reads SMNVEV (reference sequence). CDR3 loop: CASSGQGASHEQYF. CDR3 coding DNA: TGTGCCAGCAGCGGACAGGGGGCGTCTCACGAGCAGTACTTC.

The CDR3 nucleotides are TGCGCCAGCAGCCAACGTTTCCCGGGACAACCAAGCACAGATACGCAGTATTTT. As protein: CASSQRFPGQPSTDTQYF. The rearrangement links TRBV4-3 to TRBJ2-3; possible D gene TRBD1, 6 bases. With 2 bases removed from V and 0 bases from J, the gap between germline ends came to 18 bases. The CDR3 length is 18 residues. Germline V gene data show CDR1 as LGHNA and CDR2 as YSLEER.

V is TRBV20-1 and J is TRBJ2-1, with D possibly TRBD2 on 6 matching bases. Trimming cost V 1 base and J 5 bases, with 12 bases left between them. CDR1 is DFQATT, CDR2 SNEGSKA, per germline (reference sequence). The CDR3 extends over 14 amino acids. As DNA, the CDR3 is TGCAGTGCTAGAGCCAAGGACTATCACAATGAGCAGTTCTTC. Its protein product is CSARAKDYHNEQFF.

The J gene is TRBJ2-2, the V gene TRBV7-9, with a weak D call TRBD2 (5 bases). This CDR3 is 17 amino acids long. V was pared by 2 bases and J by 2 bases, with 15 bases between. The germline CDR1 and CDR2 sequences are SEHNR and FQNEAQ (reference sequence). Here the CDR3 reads CASSLIGEAANTGELFF. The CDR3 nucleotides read TGTGCCAGCAGCTTAATAGGCGAAGCGGCAAACACCGGGGAGCTGTTTTTT.

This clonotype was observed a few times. The CDR3 DNA reads as TGTGCCAGCAGCTTAGGCCCGACAGGGGACTATGGCTACACCTTC. Translating it yields CASSLGPTGDYGYTF. The chain uses TRBV7-2 and TRBJ1-2, with 8 bases fitting TRBD1. The CDR3 runs to 15 residues. V shed 1 base and J 3 bases; nucleotides not matched to a gene: 4. CDR1 is SGHTA, CDR2 FQGNSA, per germline.

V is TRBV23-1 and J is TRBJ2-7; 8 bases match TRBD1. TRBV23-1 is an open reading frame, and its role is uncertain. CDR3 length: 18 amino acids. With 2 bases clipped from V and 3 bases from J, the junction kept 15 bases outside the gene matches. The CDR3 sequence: CASSQPCWTGPFGYEQYF. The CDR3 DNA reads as TGCGCCAGCAGTCAACCGTGTTGGACAGGGCCTTTCGGCTACGAGCAGTACTTC.

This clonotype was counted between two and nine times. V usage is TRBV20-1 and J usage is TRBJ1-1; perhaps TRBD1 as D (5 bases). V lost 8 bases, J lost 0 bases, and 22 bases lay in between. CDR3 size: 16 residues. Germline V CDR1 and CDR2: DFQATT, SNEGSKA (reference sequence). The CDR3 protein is CSSHTFRDFLNTEAFF. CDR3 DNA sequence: TGCAGTTCCCATACTTTTAGGGACTTCCTGAACACTGAAGCTTTCTTT.

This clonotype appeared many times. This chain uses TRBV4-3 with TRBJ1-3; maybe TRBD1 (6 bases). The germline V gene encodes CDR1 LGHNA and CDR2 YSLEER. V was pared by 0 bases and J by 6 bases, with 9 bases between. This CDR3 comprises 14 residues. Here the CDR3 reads CASSQDRGKNTIYF. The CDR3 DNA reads TGCGCCAGCAGCCAAGACAGGGGAAAAAACACCATATATTTT.

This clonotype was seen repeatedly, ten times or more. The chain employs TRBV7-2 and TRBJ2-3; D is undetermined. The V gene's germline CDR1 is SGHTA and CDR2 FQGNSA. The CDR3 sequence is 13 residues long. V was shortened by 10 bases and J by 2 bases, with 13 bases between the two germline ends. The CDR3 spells CAINKDLTDTQYF. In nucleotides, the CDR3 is TGTGCCATCAACAAGGACCTCACAGATACGCAGTATTTT.

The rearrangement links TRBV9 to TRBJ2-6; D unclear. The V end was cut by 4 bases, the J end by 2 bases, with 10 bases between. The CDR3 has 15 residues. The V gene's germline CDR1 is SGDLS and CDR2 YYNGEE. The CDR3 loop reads CASSLRVAGANVLTF. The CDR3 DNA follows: TGTGCCAGCAGCTTACGCGTCGCTGGGGCCAACGTCCTGACTTTC.

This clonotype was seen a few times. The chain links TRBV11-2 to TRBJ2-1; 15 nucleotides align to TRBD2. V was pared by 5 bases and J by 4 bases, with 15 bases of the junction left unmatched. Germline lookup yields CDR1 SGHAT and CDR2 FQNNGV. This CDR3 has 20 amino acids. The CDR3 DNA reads TGTGCCAGCAGCCTGCGTCCGGGACTAGCGGGAGGAATAGCGTACAATGAGCAGTTCTTC. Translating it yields CASSLRPGLAGGIAYNEQFF.

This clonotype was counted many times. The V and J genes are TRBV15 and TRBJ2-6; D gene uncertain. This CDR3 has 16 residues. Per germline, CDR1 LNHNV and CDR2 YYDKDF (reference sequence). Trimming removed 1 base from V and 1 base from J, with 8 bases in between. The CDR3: CATSRVRVSGANVLTF. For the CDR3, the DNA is TGTGCCACCAGCAGAGTAAGGGTGTCTGGGGCCAACGTCCTGACTTTC.

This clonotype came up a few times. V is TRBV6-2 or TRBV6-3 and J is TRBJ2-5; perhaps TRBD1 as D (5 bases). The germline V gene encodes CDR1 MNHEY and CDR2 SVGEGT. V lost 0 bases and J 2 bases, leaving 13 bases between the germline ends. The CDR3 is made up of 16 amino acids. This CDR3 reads CASSYSSQGRQETQYF. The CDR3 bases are TGTGCCAGCAGTTACTCGAGTCAGGGTCGACAAGAGACCCAGTACTTC.

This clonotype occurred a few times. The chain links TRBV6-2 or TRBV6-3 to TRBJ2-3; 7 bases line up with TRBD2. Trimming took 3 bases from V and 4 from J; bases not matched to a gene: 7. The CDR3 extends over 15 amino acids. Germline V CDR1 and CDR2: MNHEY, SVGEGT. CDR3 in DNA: TGTGCCAGCAGTTATAGACTAGCTCCCTCAGATACGCAGTATTTT. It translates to CASSYRLAPSDTQYF.

CDR3 coding DNA: TGTGCCAGCAGCTTAAAGGCCGCGAGCGGTGGCTACACCTTC. Protein sequence: CASSLKAASGGYTF. This sequence joins TRBV7-6 and TRBJ1-2; D call uncertain. The CDR3 spans 14 residues. The germline V gene has CDR1 SGHVS and CDR2 FNYEAQ. Trimming took 2 bases from V and 7 from J, leaving 14 bases between them.

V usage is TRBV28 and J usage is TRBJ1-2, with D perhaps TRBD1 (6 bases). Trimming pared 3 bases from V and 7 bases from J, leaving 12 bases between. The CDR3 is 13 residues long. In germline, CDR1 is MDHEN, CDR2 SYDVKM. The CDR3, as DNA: TGTGCCAGCAGTTTTGTAACAGGGCCTGGCTACACCTTC. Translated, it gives CASSFVTGPGYTF.

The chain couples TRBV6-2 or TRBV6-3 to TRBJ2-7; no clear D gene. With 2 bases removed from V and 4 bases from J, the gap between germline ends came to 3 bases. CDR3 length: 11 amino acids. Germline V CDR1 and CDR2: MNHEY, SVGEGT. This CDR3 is CASSYRYEQYV. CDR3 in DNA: TGTGCCAGCAGTTACAGATACGAGCAGTACGTC.

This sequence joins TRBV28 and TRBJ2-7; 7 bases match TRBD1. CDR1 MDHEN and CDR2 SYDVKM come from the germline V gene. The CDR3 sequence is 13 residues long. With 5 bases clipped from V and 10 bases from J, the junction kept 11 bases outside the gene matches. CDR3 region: CASSPRGQTAQYF. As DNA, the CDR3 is TGTGCCAGCAGTCCCCGGGGACAGACCGCACAGTACTTC.

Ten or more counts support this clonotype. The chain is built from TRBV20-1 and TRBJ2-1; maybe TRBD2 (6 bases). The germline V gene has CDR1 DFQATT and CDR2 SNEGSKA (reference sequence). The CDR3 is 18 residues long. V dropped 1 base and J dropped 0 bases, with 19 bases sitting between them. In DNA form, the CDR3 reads TGCAGTGCTAGAGGCGGGACTCCTCACGCAGACTCCTACAATGAGCAGTTCTTC. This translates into CSARGGTPHADSYNEQFF.

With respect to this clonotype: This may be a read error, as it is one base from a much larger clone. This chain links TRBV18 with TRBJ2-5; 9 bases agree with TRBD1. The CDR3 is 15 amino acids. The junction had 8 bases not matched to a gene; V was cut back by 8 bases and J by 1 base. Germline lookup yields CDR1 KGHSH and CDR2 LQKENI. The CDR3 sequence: CASPQGARSQETQYF. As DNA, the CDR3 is TGTGCCAGCCCACAGGGGGCGCGGAGCCAAGAGACCCAGTACTTC.

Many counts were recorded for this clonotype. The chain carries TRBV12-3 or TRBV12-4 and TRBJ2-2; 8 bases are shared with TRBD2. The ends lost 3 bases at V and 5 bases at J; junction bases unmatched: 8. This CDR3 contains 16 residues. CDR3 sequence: CASSLAVGGRTGELFF. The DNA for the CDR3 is TGTGCCAGCAGTTTGGCGGTCGGCGGGAGGACCGGGGAGCTGTTTTTT.